This T cell receptor beta chain stems from a study of blood T cell repertoires in COVID-19. In the study's own analysis: Scientists estimated how many nucleated cells there were by amplifying reference gene primers. Sequencing used immunoSEQ multiplex PCR; TCRdb keeps in-frame clones, though not all of them. V and J calls and clone size are those listed in that table; D and trimming were worked out from the DNA. This table holds around 160,000 clones, just under 90% found once. Germline CDR1 and CDR2: MNHNY and SVGAGI (reference sequence). The CDR3 totals 15 residues. V gave up 2 bases and J gave up 2 bases; unmatched junction bases: 1.

This receptor was taken from a woman in her sixties or seventies with COVID-19, enrolled during active disease. Sequenced material: peripheral blood. This rearrangement joins TRBV6-6 to TRBJ2-2; 8 bases map to TRBD1. CDR3 nucleotide sequence: TGTGCCAGCAGTTACGGACAGGGAAACACCGGGGAGCTGTTTTTT. Its translation: CASSYGQGNTGELFF.